This T cell receptor (beta chain) was identified in a study of T-cell memory formation after mild COVID-19. The CDR3 totals 15 residues. V was shortened by 1 base and J by 1 base, with 9 bases between the two germline ends. Germline CDR1 is MGHRA and CDR2 is YSYEKL. TCRdb reanalysed the 5' RACE reads using MiXCR and keeps one entry per CDR3 protein. The repertoire holds 450,000 to 650,000 distinct CDR3 sequences, about a sixth seen once, with 9.5% to 15% in the top ten. The chain recombines TRBV4-1 with TRBJ2-3; possible D gene TRBD2, 7 bases. Material for sequencing was PBMCs or a T cell subset sorted from them (not recorded which). This receptor was obtained from an adult woman who had mild COVID-19 (a few samples of this study predate the infection). Cell type and time point are not known. CDR3 sequence reads: CASSQVRGRTDTQYF. The CDR3 DNA is TGCGCCAGCAGCCAAGTGCGGGGGCGCACAGATACGCAGTATTTT.